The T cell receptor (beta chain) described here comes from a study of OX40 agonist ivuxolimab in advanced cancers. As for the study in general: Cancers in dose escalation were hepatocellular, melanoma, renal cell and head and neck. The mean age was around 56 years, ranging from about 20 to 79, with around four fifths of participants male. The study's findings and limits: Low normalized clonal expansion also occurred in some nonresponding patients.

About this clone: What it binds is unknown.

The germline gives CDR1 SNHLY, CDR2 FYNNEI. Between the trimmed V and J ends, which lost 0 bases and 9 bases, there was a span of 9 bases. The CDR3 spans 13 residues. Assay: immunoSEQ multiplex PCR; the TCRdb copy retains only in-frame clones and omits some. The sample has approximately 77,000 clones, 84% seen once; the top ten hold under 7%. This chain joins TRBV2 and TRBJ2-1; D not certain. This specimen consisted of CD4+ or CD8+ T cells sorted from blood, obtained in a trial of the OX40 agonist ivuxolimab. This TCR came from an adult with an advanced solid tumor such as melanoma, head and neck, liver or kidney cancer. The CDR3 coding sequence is TGTGCCAGCAGTGAAGCTCCCCTTCGTGAGCAGTTCTTC. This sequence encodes CASSEAPLREQFF.